Listed here are 2 T cell receptor beta chains from one sample, sequenced in a study of T cells in Graves' hyperthyroidism and ophthalmopathy. RNA transcripts gave rise to amplified TCR beta CDR3 regions. The HTBI set primed first-round TCR CDR3 RT-PCR. TCRdb re-called the multiplex PCR reads through MiXCR, storing one row per CDR3 protein. The top ten hold 15% to 20% of the sample, which has under 750,000 distinct CDR3 sequences, around 20% seen once. Sequencing was carried out using blood. Source of these receptors: a woman in her forties or fifties with Graves' hyperthyroidism that later progressed to Graves' ophthalmopathy.

This clonotype was picked up a small number of times. The V and J genes are TRBV7-2 and TRBJ2-1; 10 bases are shared with TRBD2. This CDR3 is built from 15 residues. With 1 base clipped from V and 7 bases from J, the junction kept 4 bases outside the gene matches. Germline V CDR1 and CDR2: SGHTA, FQGNSA. CDR3 in amino acids: CASSLVSGGGNEQFF. In nucleotides, the CDR3 is TGTGCCAGCAGCTTAGTGAGCGGGGGGGGGAATGAGCAGTTCTTC.

This clonotype appeared many times. The chain uses TRBV18 and TRBJ2-2, with D unclear. With 5 bases removed from V and 1 base from J, the gap between germline ends came to 11 bases. The CDR3 contains 15 residues. Germline V lookup: CDR1 KGHSH, CDR2 LQKENI. As DNA, the CDR3 is TGTGCCAGCTCATACCAAGACCTGAACACCGGGGAGCTGTTTTTT. Translating gives CASSYQDLNTGELFF.